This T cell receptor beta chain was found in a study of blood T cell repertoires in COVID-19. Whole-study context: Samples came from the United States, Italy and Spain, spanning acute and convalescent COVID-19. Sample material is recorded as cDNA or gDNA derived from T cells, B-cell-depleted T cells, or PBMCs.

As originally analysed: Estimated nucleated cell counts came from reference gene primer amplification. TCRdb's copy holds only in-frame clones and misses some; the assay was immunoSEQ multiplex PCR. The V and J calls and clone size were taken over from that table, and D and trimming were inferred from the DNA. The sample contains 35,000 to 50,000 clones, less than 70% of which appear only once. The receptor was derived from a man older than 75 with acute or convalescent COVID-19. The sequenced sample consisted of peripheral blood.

CDR3: CASSGTRSSYEQYF. The CDR3, as DNA: TGTGCCAGCAGCGGAACAAGGAGCTCCTACGAGCAGTACTTC. V usage is TRBV5-4 and J usage is TRBJ2-7; no clear D gene. Trimming pared 4 bases from V and 0 bases from J, leaving 11 bases between. There are 14 residues in the CDR3. Germline assignment: CDR1 SGHNT and CDR2 YYREEE (reference sequence).